This TCR beta chain was captured by sequencing in a study of blood T cell repertoires in COVID-19. Whole-study context: Samples representing acute and convalescent COVID-19 were sourced from the United States, Italy and Spain. Sources were T cells, B-cell-depleted T cells, or PBMCs; the material itself was cDNA or gDNA.

V was clipped by 3 bases and J by 4 bases; unmatched bases: 3. This CDR3 is 14 amino acids long. Germline CDR1 is ENHRY and CDR2 is SYGVKD. In the authors' workflow: Amplification with reference gene primers provided the estimates of nucleated cell counts. Sequencing was performed with immunoSEQ multiplex PCR; in TCRdb, only in-frame clones are kept and a portion is missing. D and trimming come from the DNA, and the V and J calls and clone size come from that table. The sample consists of about 200,000 clones, around 80% of them appearing once. The genes are TRBV10-3 and TRBJ1-5; 7 nucleotides align to TRBD1. Sample: peripheral blood. The receptor was isolated from a human donor in a cohort sampled during active COVID-19. The CDR3 here is CAISEAGGNQPQHF. As DNA, the CDR3 is TGTGCCATCAGTGAAGCAGGGGGTAATCAGCCCCAGCATTTT.